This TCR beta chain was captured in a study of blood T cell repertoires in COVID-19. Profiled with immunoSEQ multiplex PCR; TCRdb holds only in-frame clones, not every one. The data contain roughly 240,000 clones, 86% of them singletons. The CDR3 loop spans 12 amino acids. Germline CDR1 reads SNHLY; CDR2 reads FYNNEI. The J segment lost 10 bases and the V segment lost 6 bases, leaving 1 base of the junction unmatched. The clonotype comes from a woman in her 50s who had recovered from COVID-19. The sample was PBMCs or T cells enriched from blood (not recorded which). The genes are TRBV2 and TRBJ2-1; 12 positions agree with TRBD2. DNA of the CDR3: TGTGCCAGCAGCGGGACTAGCGGGGAGCAGTTCTTC. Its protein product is CASSGTSGEQFF.